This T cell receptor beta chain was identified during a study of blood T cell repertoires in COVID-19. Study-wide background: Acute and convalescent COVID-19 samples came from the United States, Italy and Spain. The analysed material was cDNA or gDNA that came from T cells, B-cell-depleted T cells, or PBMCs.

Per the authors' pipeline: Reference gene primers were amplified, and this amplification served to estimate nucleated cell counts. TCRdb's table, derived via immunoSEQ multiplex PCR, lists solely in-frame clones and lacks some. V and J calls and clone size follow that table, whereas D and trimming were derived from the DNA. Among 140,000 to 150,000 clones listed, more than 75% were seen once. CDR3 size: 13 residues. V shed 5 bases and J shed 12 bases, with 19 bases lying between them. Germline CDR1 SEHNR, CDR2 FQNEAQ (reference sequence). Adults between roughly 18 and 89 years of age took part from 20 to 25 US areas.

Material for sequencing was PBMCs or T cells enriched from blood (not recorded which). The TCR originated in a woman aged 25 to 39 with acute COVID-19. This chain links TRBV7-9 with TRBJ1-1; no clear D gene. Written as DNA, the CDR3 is TGTGCCAGCAGCAAACTCTCATCCCTTGAGACTTTCTTT. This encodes CASSKLSSLETFF.